This paragraph covers one T cell receptor beta chain sequence. The target antigen is unknown. The sample comes from a study of follicular helper T cells after annual influenza vaccination. Produced via immunoSEQ multiplex PCR; TCRdb's table is partial and in-frame only. In the table there are roughly 5,000 clones, about four fifths of which are singletons. Germline V CDR1 and CDR2: LNHDA, SQIVND (reference sequence). Trimming took 3 bases from V and 3 from J, leaving 11 bases between them. The CDR3 spans 15 residues. Time point denoted: 2015-2016 season, 7 days after influenza vaccination. Overall study results and limits: Recurrent ICOS+CD38+ cTfh clonotypes included tetramer and AIM influenza-specific ones.

The gene calls are TRBV19 and TRBJ2-2, with a tentative D call TRBD2 (5 bases). This specimen was CXCR5+ CD38- circulating T follicular helper cells from blood, taken 7 days after influenza vaccination. The subset was: circulating Tfh, non-naive CD4+CXCR5+PD-1+ (ICOS+CD38+ or ICOS-CD38-). This receptor was identified in an adult who received the influenza vaccine. In nucleotides, the CDR3 is TGTGCCAGTAGTATGGCGGTTAGCGACACCGGGGAGCTGTTTTTT. Translation: CASSMAVSDTGELFF.